The sequence of this T cell receptor (beta chain) was determined in a study of T cell repertoires in cytomegalovirus infection (dated by TCRdb to between 2017 and 2020). Context from the whole study: The peptide stimulations were aimed at well-studied HLA-B-restricted epitopes as well as recently identified HLA-C-restricted CMV epitopes, whose presentation resists viral immunomodulation. Donor HLA type was relevant to the analysis, as public TCR beta signatures indicated carriage of CMV infection together with the matching HLA type.

Reads for this sample came from an Illumina HiSeq 1500. The raw public data were reprocessed by TCRdb itself: fastp quality trimming at Q25, MiXCR clonotype calling, in-frame beta chains only. A single entry per CDR3 protein holds the most common genes and DNA from its merged rows. Across this sample there are under 500,000 distinct CDR3 sequences, with under 55% seen only once. About two fifths of the sample is held by the ten biggest clonotypes. Findings and caveats that apply to the study as a whole: In the ex vivo response, HLA-C-restricted CMV-specific TCR beta clonotypes were dominant, and in two of eight donors the single most frequent clonotype came from this HLA-C-restricted group. In both this cohort and an independent approximately 400-donor cohort, the cumulative frequency of public TCR beta family members distinguished carriers of CMV infection plus the relevant HLA type.

CDR1 and CDR2 are read off the germline V gene as SGHVS and FNYEAQ. The CDR3 runs 16 amino acids, cysteine and phenylalanine included. Left in the record is the CDR3 DNA by itself, 48 bases read in frame from the first base. Cut back by 4 bases and 4 bases, the V and J ends lie 20 bases apart. This specimen's treatment or condition label, interpreted: in vitro stimulation with specific CMV peptide epitopes to enrich CMV-specific T cells. This clonotype was seen more than once but under ten times. Its antigen is not yet known. The record has no base qualities; no much larger clone is one base away. Recombination connected TRBV7-6 to TRBJ2-7, with the D segment possibly TRBD1 or TRBD2, each aligning over 6 bases. This receptor was obtained from a human donor in good health (CMV status not recorded). Some clones in this sample may be carry-over from other donors' samples. The material sequenced was cultured PBMCs, taken from culture after CMV antigen stimulation. The CDR3 has the sequence CASSSPDETGGYEQYF. The DNA is as follows: TGTGCCAGCAGCTCGCCGGATGAGACAGGAGGGTACGAGCAGTACTTC.